This entry concerns a single TCR beta chain. This CDR3 is 15 amino acids long. Germline V gene lookup returns CDR1 MNHEY and CDR2 SMNVEV (reference sequence). V was trimmed by 5 bases and J by 0 bases, leaving 13 bases between them. The data were obtained in a study of blood T cell repertoires in COVID-19. Looking at the study overall: Samples came from the United States, Italy and Spain, spanning acute and convalescent COVID-19. From T cells, B-cell-depleted T cells, or PBMCs came the material, which was cDNA or gDNA.

Per the original data handling: Amplified reference gene primers provided the basis for estimating nucleated cell counts. The assay was immunoSEQ multiplex PCR, and TCRdb's table has in-frame clones only and misses some. D and trimming were read from the DNA, whereas the V and J calls and clone size are those reported in that table. This table has around 100,000 clones, around 83% appearing once. The V call is TRBV27, the J call TRBJ1-1; D perhaps matches TRBD1 (6 bases). Sequencing was carried out using peripheral blood. The TCR originated in a middle-aged man with acute or convalescent COVID-19. DNA of the CDR3: TGTGCCAGCAGTAAGACAGGAGTCATGAACACTGAAGCTTTCTTT. Translation gives CASSKTGVMNTEAFF.